This T cell receptor beta chain was sequenced for a study of T cells in Graves' hyperthyroidism and ophthalmopathy. Per the germline V gene, CDR1 is DFQATT and CDR2 is SNEGSKA (reference sequence). CDR3 length: 16 amino acids. V lost 0 bases and J lost 8, with 22 bases in between. This clonotype has ten or more counts. What was amplified from RNA transcripts were TCR beta CDR3 regions. The TCR CDR3 was amplified in a first-round RT-PCR using the HTBI primer set. Via MiXCR, TCRdb re-called the multiplex PCR reads, giving one row per CDR3 protein. The sample has over 700,000 distinct CDR3 sequences; under 45% are singletons. The authors obtained PBMCs from over 8.5 ml of fresh peripheral blood.

This chain connects TRBV20-1 to TRBJ1-2, with D perhaps TRBD1 (5 bases). Sequenced sample: blood. The receptor was isolated from a woman aged 35 to 49 with Graves' hyperthyroidism. The CDR3 protein is CSARDWGRELSGGYTF. CDR3 DNA sequence: TGCAGTGCTAGAGATTGGGGCAGGGAACTATCGGGAGGCTACACCTTC.